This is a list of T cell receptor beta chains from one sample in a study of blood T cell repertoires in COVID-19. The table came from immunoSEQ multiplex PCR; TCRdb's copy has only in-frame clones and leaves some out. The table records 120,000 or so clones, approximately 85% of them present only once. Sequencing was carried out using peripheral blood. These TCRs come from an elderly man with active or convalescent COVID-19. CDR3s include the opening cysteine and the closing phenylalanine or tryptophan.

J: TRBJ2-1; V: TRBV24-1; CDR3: CATSDPTSGSVHEQFF
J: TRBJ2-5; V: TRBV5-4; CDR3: CASSLPGKETQYF
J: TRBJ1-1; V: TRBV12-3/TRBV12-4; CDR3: CASSSRGQQAFF
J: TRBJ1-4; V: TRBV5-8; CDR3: CASSTGTGDYEKLFF
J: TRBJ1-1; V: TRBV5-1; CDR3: CASMVGGMVTEAFF
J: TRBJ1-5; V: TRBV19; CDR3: CASSMVADSNQPQHF
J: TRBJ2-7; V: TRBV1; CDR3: CTSSQPTYEQYF
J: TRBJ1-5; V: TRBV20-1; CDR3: CSASRGTGINQPQHF
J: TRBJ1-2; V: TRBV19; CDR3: CASTRQPNNYGYTF
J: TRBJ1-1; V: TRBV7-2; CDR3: CASSVTGRTEAFF
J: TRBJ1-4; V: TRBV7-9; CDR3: CASSLLLGEKLFF
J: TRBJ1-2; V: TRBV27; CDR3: CASSFAGTHSNYGYTF
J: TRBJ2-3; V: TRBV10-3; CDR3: CATTRGGRTDTQYF
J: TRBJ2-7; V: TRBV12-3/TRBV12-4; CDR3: CASKELQGEQYF
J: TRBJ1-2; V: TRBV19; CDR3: CASSPGQDSNGYTF
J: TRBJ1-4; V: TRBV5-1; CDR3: CASSGGGGPEKLFF
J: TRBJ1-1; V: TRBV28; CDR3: CASTPGGVSTEAFF
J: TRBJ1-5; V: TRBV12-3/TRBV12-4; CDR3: CASSLGGDQPQHF
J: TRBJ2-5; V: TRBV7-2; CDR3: CASSFSSSGSGQTQYF
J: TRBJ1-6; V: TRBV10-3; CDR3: CAIRRGTGNVEKSPLHF
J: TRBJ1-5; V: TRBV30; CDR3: CAWSAHSGYSNQPQHF
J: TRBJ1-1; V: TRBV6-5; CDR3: CASSYGVGQLEAFF
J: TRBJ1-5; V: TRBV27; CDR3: CASSRQGAGNQPQHF
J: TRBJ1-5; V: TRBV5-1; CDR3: CASSLGGTGGAGNQPQHF
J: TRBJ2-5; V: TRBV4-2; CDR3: CASSQGTSGRAGEETQYF
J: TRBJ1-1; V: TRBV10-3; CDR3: CASLAGGNTEAFF
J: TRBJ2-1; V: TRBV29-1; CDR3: CSVDIDSYSYNEQFF
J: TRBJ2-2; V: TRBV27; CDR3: CASSSSGINTGELFF
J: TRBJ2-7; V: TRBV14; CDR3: CASSQSGFEQYF
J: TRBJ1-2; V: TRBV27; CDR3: CASSSLTGYGYTF
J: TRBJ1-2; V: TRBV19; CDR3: CASSYGEYGYTF
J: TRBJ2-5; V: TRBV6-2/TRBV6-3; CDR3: CASSYKAGVKTQYF
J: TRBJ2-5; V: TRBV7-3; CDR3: CASSPTRQETQYF
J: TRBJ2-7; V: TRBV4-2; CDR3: CASSYLGTGTRTYEQYF
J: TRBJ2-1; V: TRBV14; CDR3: CASSQTTGGNEQFF